These 2 T cell receptor beta chains were sequenced from one sample in a study of beta chain features in type 1 diabetes. General study findings and limits: Significant though moderate, a shortening of TCRB CDR3s appeared in all four CD4+ subsets of Type 1 diabetes patients.

No antigen is known for these receptors. Every isolated RNA sample was fully reverse transcribed, so sequencing captured expressed TCRB transcripts. Repertoires were generated with immunoSEQ multiplex PCR, while TCRdb's copy carries only in-frame clones and drops some. The repertoire holds under 300,000 clones, roughly 14% seen once, with just under 0.02% in the top ten. What was sequenced was naive CD4+ T cells from blood. Receptors were obtained from a man aged 30 to 39 with type 1 diabetes.

This chain joins TRBV11-3 and TRBJ2-1; no reliable D call. Between the trimmed V and J ends, which lost 4 bases and 5 bases, there was a span of 9 bases. CDR1 is SGHNT and CDR2 is YENEEA in the germline V gene. The CDR3 runs to 13 residues. CDR3 in amino acids: CASSSLTDNEQFF. The CDR3 DNA is TGTGCCAGCAGCTCGCTTACGGACAATGAGCAGTTCTTC.

The V and J genes are TRBV4-1 and TRBJ2-2, with 13 bases aligning to TRBD2. The length of the CDR3 is 20 residues. Per the germline V gene, CDR1 is MGHRA and CDR2 is YSYEKL. With V trimmed by 2 bases and J by 0 bases, 9 bases remained unmatched. In nucleotides, the CDR3 is TGCGCCAGCAGCCAACGCACTAGCGGGGGGGCCGCCTCGAACACCGGGGAGCTGTTTTTT. It yields the protein CASSQRTSGGAASNTGELFF.